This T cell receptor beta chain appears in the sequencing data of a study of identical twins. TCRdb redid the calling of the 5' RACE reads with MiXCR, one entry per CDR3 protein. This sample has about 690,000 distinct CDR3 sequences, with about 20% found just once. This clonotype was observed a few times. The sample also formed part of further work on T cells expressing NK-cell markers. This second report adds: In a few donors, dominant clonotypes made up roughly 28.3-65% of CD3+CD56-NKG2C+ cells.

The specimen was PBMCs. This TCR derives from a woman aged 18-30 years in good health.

This CDR3 is CASSLGPWGRGQFF. The CDR3 nucleotides read TGCGCCAGCAGCTTGGGTCCGTGGGGACGTGGGCAGTTCTTC. The genes are TRBV5-1 and TRBJ2-1, with D possibly being TRBD1 or TRBD2 (5 bases each). The CDR3 contains 14 residues. Germline loops: CDR1 SGHRS, CDR2 YFSETQ. Trimming shortened V by 0 bases and J by 12 bases, and 16 bases separated the two germline ends.